This entry lists 16 T cell receptor beta chains sequenced from one sample in a study of OX40 agonist ivuxolimab in advanced cancers. Clones were sequenced by immunoSEQ multiplex PCR, and TCRdb holds only the in-frame ones, with some missing. The sample has more than 45,000 clones; about 87% are singletons. Sequencing used CD4+ or CD8+ T cells sorted from blood, obtained in a trial of the OX40 agonist ivuxolimab. These receptors were taken from an adult with an advanced solid tumor such as melanoma, head and neck, liver or kidney cancer.

The chain combines TRBV7-6 with TRBJ1-5, with a possible D match to TRBD1 (5 bases). Looked up from germline, CDR1 is SGHVS and CDR2 is FNYEAQ. The CDR3 is made up of 13 amino acids. V dropped 3 bases and J dropped 5 bases, with 8 bases sitting between them. The CDR3 region is CASSLEGHQPQHF. CDR3 nucleotide sequence: TGTGCCAGCAGCTTGGAGGGGCATCAGCCCCAGCATTTT.

This rearrangement joins TRBV2 to TRBJ2-7; possibly TRBD2 for D (5 bases). V was cut by 2 bases and J by 3 bases, with 11 bases left in between. Germline V gives CDR1 SNHLY, CDR2 FYNNEI. The CDR3 length is 14 residues. The CDR3 DNA sequence: TGTGCCAGCAGTGAAATTAGACGGGGCTACGAGCAGTACTTC. It yields the protein CASSEIRRGYEQYF. Variable domain in full (rest from reference TRBV2 and TRBJ2-7): EPEVTQTPSHQVTQMGQEVILRCVPISNHLYFYWYRQILGQKVEFLVSFYNNEISEKSEIFDDQFSVERPDGSNFTLKIRSTKLEDSAMYFCASSEIRRGYEQYFGPGTRLTVT.

The CDR3 region has the DNA TGTGCCAGCAGTTTGGGACGCATCTCCTACAATGAGCAGTTCTTC. Translating gives CASSLGRISYNEQFF. This sequence joins TRBV27 and TRBJ2-1; D is possibly TRBD1 or TRBD2 (5 bases each). The CDR3 is made up of 15 amino acids. Germline values: CDR1 MNHEY, CDR2 SMNVEV (reference sequence). V lost 3 bases to trimming and J lost 0 bases, with 9 bases between them.

The gene calls are TRBV5-1 and TRBJ2-7; the D gene is possibly TRBD1 (7 bases). V lost 9 bases and J lost 7, with 20 bases in between. The CDR3 has 13 amino acids. Germline V lookup: CDR1 SGHRS, CDR2 YFSETQ. This CDR3 is CATWGAGGCEQYF. DNA of the CDR3: TGCGCCACCTGGGGGGCAGGGGGGTGTGAGCAGTACTTC.

On this clone itself: Other DNA sequences within the sample encode an identical CDR3. The chain carries TRBV11-2 and TRBJ1-2; no clear D gene. V lost 0 bases and J 5 bases, leaving 7 bases between the germline ends. Germline lookup yields CDR1 SGHAT and CDR2 FQNNGV. CDR3 size: 13 residues. Here the CDR3 reads CASSLEGGYGYTF. The CDR3, as DNA: TGTGCCAGCAGCTTAGAAGGCGGATATGGCTACACCTTC.

The chain uses TRBV19 and TRBJ2-6, with D maybe TRBD1 (6 bases). Trimming removed 1 base at V and 4 bases at J, with 14 bases between. Germline V CDR1 and CDR2: LNHDA, SQIVND (reference sequence). The CDR3 sequence is 17 residues long. The CDR3 nucleotides are TGTGCCAGTAGTATAGGACAGGCGTTTACAGGGGCCAACGTCCTGACTTTC. This gives the protein CASSIGQAFTGANVLTF.

The rearrangement links TRBV11-3 to TRBJ1-1, with TRBD1 identical over 7 bases. The germline V gene has CDR1 SGHNT and CDR2 YENEEA. There are 13 residues in the CDR3. V was clipped by 5 bases and J by 7 bases; unmatched bases: 7. For the CDR3, the DNA is TGTGCCAGCAGCCCAACAGGGGTGGGTGAAGCTTTCTTT. Translation gives CASSPTGVGEAFF.

V and J are TRBV7-2 and TRBJ1-2; D perhaps matches TRBD1 (6 bases). CDR1 and CDR2 (germline): SGHTA, FQGNSA. The CDR3 sequence is 13 residues long. Between the trimmed V and J ends, which lost 3 bases and 2 bases, there was a span of 7 bases. Here the CDR3 reads CASSFDRNYGYTF. The DNA of the CDR3 is TGTGCCAGCAGCTTTGACAGGAACTATGGCTACACCTTC.

The CDR3, as DNA: TGTGCCAGTAGTACCAACCCGGGACTAGCTGCCGATACGCAGTATTTT. This encodes CASSTNPGLAADTQYF. This chain links TRBV19 with TRBJ2-3; 9 nucleotides align to TRBD2. Trimming cost V 4 bases and J 6 bases; bases outside gene matches: 11. Germline V gene lookup returns CDR1 LNHDA and CDR2 SQIVND (reference sequence). The CDR3 contains 16 residues.

The V and J genes are TRBV5-4 and TRBJ2-5, with D tentatively TRBD2 (6 bases). Germline V gives CDR1 SGHNT, CDR2 YYREEE (reference sequence). CDR3 length equals 13 residues. Between the trimmed V and J ends, which lost 4 bases and 7 bases, there was a span of 14 bases. In nucleotides, the CDR3 is TGTGCCAGCAGCCAAATGTACGGGGGGACCCAGTACTTC. Protein: CASSQMYGGTQYF.

The chain recombines TRBV6-5 with TRBJ1-3, with D unresolved. CDR1 MNHEY and CDR2 SVGAGI come from the germline V gene. Trimming cost V 5 bases and J 0 bases, with 8 bases left between them. This CDR3 spans 14 amino acids. CDR3 protein: CASSIALSGNTIYF. The CDR3 nucleotides are TGTGCCAGCAGTATAGCTCTCTCTGGAAACACCATATATTTT.

The chain recombines TRBV25-1 with TRBJ2-6, with a tentative D call TRBD1 (6 bases). From germline, CDR1 is MGHDK and CDR2 SYGVNS. The CDR3 spans 17 residues. V gave up 3 bases and J gave up 3 bases, with 15 bases separating them. Written as DNA, the CDR3 is TGTGCCAGCAGTGAGTCTGCCACAGGGATTGGGGCCAACGTCCTGACTTTC. Amino acid sequence: CASSESATGIGANVLTF.

This chain uses TRBV7-3 with TRBJ2-1; no clear D. The germline CDR1 and CDR2 sequences are SGHTA and FQGTGA. CDR3 length: 14 residues. Trimming removed 5 bases at V and 4 bases at J, with 12 bases between. CDR3 sequence (DNA): TGTGCCAGCAGCCCGTGGGCGGATTACAATGAGCAGTTCTTC. This gives the protein CASSPWADYNEQFF.

This clone was observed a few times. Written as DNA, the CDR3 is TGTGCCAGCAGGGGGACAGGGGGCGGCCACGAGCAGTACTTC. Translating it yields CASRGTGGGHEQYF. This chain joins TRBV6-5 and TRBJ2-7; 12 positions match TRBD1. V lost 6 bases to trimming and J lost 5 bases; unmatched junction nucleotides: 5. The germline CDR1 and CDR2 sequences are MNHEY and SVGAGI. This CDR3 is built from 14 residues.

The chain links TRBV6-5 to TRBJ1-5; 7 bases agree with TRBD1. With V trimmed by 6 bases and J by 3 bases, 8 bases remained unmatched. This CDR3 is 15 amino acids long. In germline, CDR1 is MNHEY, CDR2 SVGAGI. CDR3 protein: CASRVGDRANQPQHF. The CDR3 region has the DNA TGTGCCAGCAGAGTGGGTGACAGGGCCAATCAGCCCCAGCATTTT.

The chain employs TRBV12-5 and TRBJ1-5; D gene ambiguous. The CDR3 has 13 amino acids. V lost 6 bases and J lost 1, with 7 bases in between. The germline CDR1 and CDR2 sequences are LGHNT and FRNRAP. For the CDR3, the DNA is TGTGCTAGTGGCCCCATAAGCAATCAGCCCCAGCATTTT. It yields the protein CASGPISNQPQHF.